This passage covers 26 T cell receptor beta chains from one sample sequenced in a study of T cells in Graves' hyperthyroidism and ophthalmopathy. The CDR3 regions of TCR beta were amplified from RNA transcripts. An initial round of RT-PCR targeting the TCR CDR3 relied on the HTBI primer set. TCRdb re-called the multiplex PCR reads with MiXCR, one entry per CDR3 protein. Found here are about 350,000 distinct CDR3 sequences, 17% of them singletons; the top ten hold approximately 35%. The sample comprised blood. The source of these receptors is a woman in her 30s with Graves' hyperthyroidism that later progressed to Graves' ophthalmopathy.

This CDR3 reads CAISEEGMNTEAFF. CDR3 nucleotides: TGTGCCATCAGTGAGGAGGGTATGAACACTGAAGCTTTCTTT. The rearrangement uses TRBV10-3 and TRBJ1-1, with D unresolved. There are 14 residues in the CDR3. Trimming took 2 bases from V and 0 from J, leaving 7 bases between them. CDR1 is ENHRY, CDR2 SYGVKD, per germline.

This clonotype was observed many times. The chain couples TRBV19 to TRBJ2-7; D may be TRBD1 (5 bases). V lost 5 bases and J lost 0, with 20 bases in between. CDR3 size: 17 residues. Germline CDR1 reads LNHDA; CDR2 reads SQIVND (reference sequence). The CDR3 loop reads CASSWWQGARSSYEQYF. CDR3 nucleotides: TGTGCCAGTAGTTGGTGGCAGGGCGCAAGGAGCTCCTACGAGCAGTACTTC.

This clonotype was counted ten times or more. This chain connects TRBV10-2 to TRBJ1-1; 9 bases map to TRBD1. Germline CDR1 WSHSY, CDR2 SAAADI. V lost 6 bases to trimming and J lost 1 base; unmatched junction nucleotides: 6. This CDR3 is built from 15 residues. The CDR3 coding sequence is TGCGCCAGCAGGGGAATGGGACAGGGGAACACTGAAGCTTTCTTT. Encoded protein: CASRGMGQGNTEAFF.

With respect to this clonotype: This may stem from a read error, because a much larger clone lies one nucleotide away. V gene TRBV5-1 combines with J gene TRBJ2-5, with D possibly TRBD1 on 6 matching bases. The CDR3 covers 15 residues. From germline, CDR1 is SGHRS and CDR2 YFSETQ. CDR3 residues: CTSSLVNRAQETQYF. The CDR3 region has the DNA TGCACCAGCAGCTTGGTAAACAGGGCTCAAGAGACCCAGTACTTC.

This clonotype was seen repeatedly, ten times or more. This chain joins TRBV27 and TRBJ1-4; no definite D call. Germline V lookup: CDR1 MNHEY, CDR2 SMNVEV (reference sequence). V dropped 6 bases and J dropped 8 bases, with 13 bases sitting between them. The CDR3 loop spans 13 amino acids. The CDR3 DNA is TGTGCCAGCAGAACTAACCTAGGGGAAAAACTGTTTTTT. Protein product: CASRTNLGEKLFF.

This clonotype was detected only a few times. This sequence joins TRBV4-2 and TRBJ2-1; 10 bases match TRBD2. In germline, CDR1 is LGHNA, CDR2 YNFKEQ. Germline trimming cut 3 bases from V and 4 bases from J; bases unmatched to any gene: 6. CDR3 length: 16 residues. CDR3 sequence: CASSQDGLAEYNEQFF. The CDR3 DNA reads as TGTGCCAGCAGCCAGGATGGACTAGCGGAATACAATGAGCAGTTCTTC.

This clonotype was found a few times. This chain connects TRBV4-1 to TRBJ1-2; maybe TRBD1 (5 bases). CDR3 length: 15 residues. Germline CDR1 and CDR2: MGHRA and YSYEKL. V shed 0 bases and J shed 6 bases, with 14 bases lying between them. As DNA, the CDR3 is TGCGCCAGCAGCCAAGATCCCGGCCTAGGGGATGGCTACACCTTC. Protein: CASSQDPGLGDGYTF.

This clonotype has ten or more counts. The V and J genes are TRBV7-9 and TRBJ1-1; D unresolved. Trimming shortened V by 5 bases and J by 1 base, and 17 bases separated the two germline ends. Germline CDR1 and CDR2: SEHNR and FQNEAQ (reference sequence). The CDR3 is made up of 16 amino acids. The CDR3 sequence is CASSDDETSRNTEAFF. The CDR3 DNA reads TGTGCCAGCAGCGATGATGAGACATCCCGGAACACTGAAGCTTTCTTT.

This clonotype was counted many times. The rearrangement uses TRBV12-5 and TRBJ2-1, with D possibly being TRBD1 (6 bases). The CDR3 runs 22 residues. V lost 4 bases and J lost 0, with 31 bases in between. The germline CDR1 and CDR2 sequences are LGHNT and FRNRAP. In nucleotides, the CDR3 is TGTGCTAGTGGTTCATCCGACTCCGGGACACGACCTAATCCGGGCTCCTACAATGAGCAGTTCTTC. Translation gives CASGSSDSGTRPNPGSYNEQFF.

This clonotype was seen ten or more times. The CDR3 nucleotides read TGCAGTGCGAGACTAGCGGGGAAATTCTACGAGCAGTACTTC. It is translated as CSARLAGKFYEQYF. This sequence joins TRBV20-1 and TRBJ2-7; 11 bases match TRBD2. There are 14 residues in the CDR3. V shed 6 bases, J shed 3 bases, and the junction held 7 bases outside the gene matches. Germline CDR1 is DFQATT and CDR2 is SNEGSKA (reference sequence).

This clonotype has ten or more counts. This sequence joins TRBV7-9 and TRBJ1-1; TRBD1 agrees at 8 bases. The germline gives CDR1 SEHNR, CDR2 FQNEAQ (reference sequence). J gave up 4 bases and V 4 bases, and 8 bases lay outside the gene matches. The CDR3 contains 15 residues. CDR3 sequence reads: CASSSQGALSTEAFF. DNA for the CDR3: TGTGCCAGCAGCTCCCAGGGGGCTTTGAGCACTGAAGCTTTCTTT.

There are many counts of this clonotype. The chain joins TRBV20-1 to TRBJ2-5; no clear D. CDR3 length equals 11 residues. Trimming pared 6 bases from V and 3 bases from J, leaving 8 bases between. Germline CDR1 and CDR2: DFQATT and SNEGSKA (reference sequence). CDR3 in DNA: TGCAGTGCCCTCGAAAAAGAGACCCAGTACTTC. Translating gives CSALEKETQYF.

This clonotype was seen a single time. A much bigger clone sits one base away, suggesting this may be a read error. The genes are TRBV5-1 and TRBJ2-4, with D possibly TRBD1 on 5 matching bases. The CDR3 is made up of 16 amino acids. CDR1 is SGHRS, CDR2 YFSETQ, per germline. In nucleotides, the CDR3 is TGCGCCTGCAGCTTGTTAGGGGTTGGAGCCAAAAACATTCAGTACTTC. Translation gives CACSLLGVGAKNIQYF.

The chain combines TRBV19 with TRBJ1-2; 12 positions agree with TRBD1. Looked up from germline, CDR1 is LNHDA and CDR2 is SQIVND (reference sequence). This CDR3 spans 15 amino acids. With V trimmed by 3 bases and J by 7 bases, 6 bases remained unmatched. CDR3 bases: TGTGCCAGTAGTATGACCGGGACAGGGGGCTCTGGCTACACCTTC. It yields the protein CASSMTGTGGSGYTF. Full variable domain (outside the CDR3, taken from reference TRBV19 and TRBJ1-2): DGGITQSPKYLFRKEGQNVTLSCEQNLNHDAMYWYRQDPGQGLRLIYYSQIVNDFQKGDIAEGYSVSREKKESFPLTVTSAQKNPTAFYLCASSMTGTGGSGYTFGSGTRLTVV.

This clonotype was counted at least ten times. The J gene is TRBJ1-5, the V gene TRBV12-3 or TRBV12-4; tentative D call: TRBD1 (6 bases). CDR3 size: 14 residues. Trimming removed 8 bases at V and 2 bases at J, with 13 bases between. The CDR3 sequence is CASLKGGGNQPQHF. In nucleotides, the CDR3 is TGTGCCAGCTTGAAAGGGGGGGGCAATCAGCCCCAGCATTTT.

This clonotype appeared many times. The chain couples TRBV2 to TRBJ1-2; 12 bases are a match to TRBD1. V dropped 6 bases and J dropped 8; count of bases not matched to a gene: 10. Looked up from germline, CDR1 is SNHLY and CDR2 is FYNNEI. This CDR3 has 15 amino acids. CDR3 sequence: CASSQPGQGAWGYTF. The CDR3, as DNA: TGTGCCAGCAGCCAACCGGGACAGGGGGCCTGGGGCTACACCTTC.

This clonotype was observed at least ten times. V is TRBV2 and J is TRBJ1-2; D gene ambiguous. The CDR3 length is 14 residues. Trimming shortened V by 2 bases and J by 1 base, and 8 bases separated the two germline ends. Germline V gives CDR1 SNHLY, CDR2 FYNNEI. DNA of the CDR3: TGTGCCAGCAGTGAAACGGCCTTTAACTATGGCTACACCTTC. Translating it yields CASSETAFNYGYTF. Complete variable domain (other parts from reference TRBV2 and TRBJ1-2): EPEVTQTPSHQVTQMGQEVILRCVPISNHLYFYWYRQILGQKVEFLVSFYNNEISEKSEIFDDQFSVERPDGSNFTLKIRSTKLEDSAMYFCASSETAFNYGYTFGSGTRLTVV.

This clonotype was observed at least ten times. J is TRBJ1-1 and V is TRBV5-1; D might be TRBD1 (6 bases). The CDR3 is made up of 16 amino acids. V lost 4 bases and J 3 bases, leaving 19 bases between the germline ends. The germline V gene encodes CDR1 SGHRS and CDR2 YFSETQ. The CDR3, as DNA: TGCGCCAGCAGCGTGGGGGGCCGAGGCTTGCACACTGAAGCTTTCTTT. It codes for CASSVGGRGLHTEAFF.

Ten or more counts support this clonotype. The chain recombines TRBV20-1 with TRBJ1-1; TRBD1 is a possible D gene (5 bases). Germline loops: CDR1 DFQATT, CDR2 SNEGSKA (reference sequence). The CDR3 length is 13 residues. With 4 bases removed from V and 3 bases from J, the gap between germline ends came to 12 bases. Here the CDR3 reads CSAKKGLDTEAFF. Written as DNA, the CDR3 is TGCAGTGCTAAGAAGGGGCTTGACACTGAAGCTTTCTTT.

There are many counts of this clonotype. The chain joins TRBV7-3 to TRBJ2-7, with D possibly matching TRBD1 (6 bases). In germline, CDR1 is SGHTA, CDR2 FQGTGA. Trimming stripped 5 bases from V and 3 bases from J, with 17 bases between. The CDR3 sequence is 15 residues long. The CDR3 region has the DNA TGTGCCAGCAGCCTCCGGGACACGGCTAACTACGAGCAGTACTTC. Residues: CASSLRDTANYEQYF.

This clonotype was observed a few times. The V gene is TRBV27, the J gene TRBJ1-2; D is unresolved. Trimming shortened V by 6 bases and J by 4 bases, and 12 bases separated the two germline ends. CDR3 length equals 13 residues. The germline V gene encodes CDR1 MNHEY and CDR2 SMNVEV (reference sequence). CDR3 region: CASRLSGSYGYTF. CDR3 nucleotide sequence: TGTGCCAGCAGGCTATCCGGGAGCTATGGCTACACCTTC.

On this clonotype itself: This is likely a read error, given that the CDR3 carries no conserved phenylalanine or tryptophan at its end. The chain employs TRBV6-1 and TRBJ1-1; 8 bases are shared with TRBD1. This CDR3 contains 16 residues. Germline V lookup: CDR1 MNHNS, CDR2 SASEGT. The V gene end was trimmed by 6 bases and the J gene end by 1 base; junction bases not matched to a gene: 10. The CDR3 here is CASRRSPGTGNTEAFL. CDR3 nucleotides: TGTGCCAGCAGACGAAGTCCCGGGACAGGGAACACTGAAGCTTTCCTT.

The genes are TRBV7-9 and TRBJ1-6; D ambiguous. Germline V gene lookup returns CDR1 SEHNR and CDR2 FQNEAQ (reference sequence). CDR3 length: 13 residues. The V end was cut by 4 bases, the J end by 6 bases, with 7 bases between. CDR3 sequence reads: CASSSTLNSPLHF. CDR3 sequence (DNA): TGTGCCAGCAGCTCCACCCTTAATTCACCCCTCCACTTT.

The chain combines TRBV28 with TRBJ2-5, with a tentative D call TRBD1 (5 bases). The germline CDR1 and CDR2 sequences are MDHEN and SYDVKM. CDR3 length: 12 amino acids. Between the trimmed V and J ends, which lost 6 bases and 13 bases, there was a span of 18 bases. The CDR3 here is CASRPGPGLMYF. CDR3 DNA: TGTGCCAGCAGACCAGGGCCGGGCCTCATGTACTTC. Full variable domain (outside the CDR3, taken from reference TRBV28 and TRBJ2-5): DVKVTQSSRYLVKRTGEKVFLECVQDMDHENMFWYRQDPGLGLRLIYFSYDVKMKEKGDIPEGYSVSREKKERFSLILESASTNQTSMYLCASRPGPGLMYFGPGTRLLVL.

This clonotype was observed many times. Written as DNA, the CDR3 is TGCGCCAGCAGCTTGGGAGTAGCGGGGTCAGAGACCCAGTACTTC. Its translation is CASSLGVAGSETQYF. This sequence joins TRBV5-1 and TRBJ2-5; 8 bases match TRBD2. This CDR3 comprises 15 residues. Germline V lookup: CDR1 SGHRS, CDR2 YFSETQ. V shed 0 bases, J shed 4 bases, and the junction held 5 bases outside the gene matches.

This sequence joins TRBV20-1 and TRBJ2-7, with unresolved D. V shed 0 bases and J shed 3 bases, with 9 bases lying between them. The germline gives CDR1 DFQATT, CDR2 SNEGSKA (reference sequence). The CDR3 consists of 13 residues. The CDR3: CSARDSGSYEQYF. Written as DNA, the CDR3 is TGCAGTGCTAGAGATTCAGGCAGCTACGAGCAGTACTTC.